Reported below is one TCR beta chain. The antigen is undetermined. Via MiXCR, TCRdb re-called the 5' RACE reads, giving one row per CDR3 protein. Of about 2,200 distinct CDR3 sequences listed, about 35% are singletons. This entry belongs to a study of spatial heterogeneity in lung cancer. Study-level points and caveats: Ubiquitous expanded TCR counts tracked ubiquitous nonsynonymous mutations; regional expanded TCR counts tracked regional nonsynonymous mutations. Expanded intratumoral alpha and beta TCR counts tracked tumor mutation counts.

Time point described: sample taken at primary tumor resection. Whole RNA, isolated from tumor, nontumor lung or frozen PBMC, was sequenced without prior sorting. Germline V gene data show CDR1 as SGHRS and CDR2 as YFSETQ. The J segment lost 2 bases and the V segment lost 0 bases, leaving 10 bases of the junction unmatched. CDR3 length: 18 amino acids. The source was lung tumor tissue, collected at surgery. The clonotype originates from a male donor with early-stage non-small cell lung cancer. The rearrangement uses TRBV5-1 and TRBJ2-3; 9 bases are shared with TRBD2. The CDR3 protein is CASSLGLAVGINTDTQYF. Written as DNA, the CDR3 is TGCGCCAGCAGCTTGGGACTAGCGGTCGGGATTAACACAGATACGCAGTATTTT.